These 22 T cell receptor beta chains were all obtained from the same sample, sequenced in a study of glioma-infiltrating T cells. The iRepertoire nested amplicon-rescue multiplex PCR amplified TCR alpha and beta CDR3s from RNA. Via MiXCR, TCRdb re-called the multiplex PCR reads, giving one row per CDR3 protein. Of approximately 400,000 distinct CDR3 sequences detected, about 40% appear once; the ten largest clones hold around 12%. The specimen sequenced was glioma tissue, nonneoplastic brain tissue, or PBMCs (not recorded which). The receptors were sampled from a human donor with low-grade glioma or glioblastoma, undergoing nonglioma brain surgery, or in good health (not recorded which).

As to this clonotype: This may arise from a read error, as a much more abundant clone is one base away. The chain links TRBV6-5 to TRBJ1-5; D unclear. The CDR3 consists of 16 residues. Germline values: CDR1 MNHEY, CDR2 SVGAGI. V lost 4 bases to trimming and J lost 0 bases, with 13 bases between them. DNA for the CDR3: TGTGCCAGCAGTTGCGGAGGATCCCTTAGCAATCAGCCCCAGCATTTT. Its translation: CASSCGGSLSNQPQHF.

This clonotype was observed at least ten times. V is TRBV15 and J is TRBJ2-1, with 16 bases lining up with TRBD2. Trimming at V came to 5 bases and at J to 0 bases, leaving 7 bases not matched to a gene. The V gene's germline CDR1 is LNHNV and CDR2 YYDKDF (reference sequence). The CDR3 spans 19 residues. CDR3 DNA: TGTGCCACCAGCGCGGGACTAGCGGGAGGGCCGGTCTCCTACAATGAGCAGTTCTTC. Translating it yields CATSAGLAGGPVSYNEQFF.

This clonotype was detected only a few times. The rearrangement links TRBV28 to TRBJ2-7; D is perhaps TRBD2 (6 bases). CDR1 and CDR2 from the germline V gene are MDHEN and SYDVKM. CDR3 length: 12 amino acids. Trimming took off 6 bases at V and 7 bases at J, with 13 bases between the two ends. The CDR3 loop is CASRVVGGEQYF. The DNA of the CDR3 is TGTGCCAGCAGAGTTGTCGGGGGTGAGCAGTACTTC.

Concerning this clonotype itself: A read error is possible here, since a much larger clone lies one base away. CDR3 sequence reads: CVSNRDRLAGSSYNEQFF. CDR3 sequence (DNA): TGTGTCAGCAACCGGGACAGACTAGCGGGCAGCTCCTACAATGAGCAGTTCTTC. This rearrangement joins TRBV27 to TRBJ2-1; 10 bases map to TRBD2. Germline lookup yields CDR1 MNHEY and CDR2 SMNVEV (reference sequence). This CDR3 is built from 18 residues.

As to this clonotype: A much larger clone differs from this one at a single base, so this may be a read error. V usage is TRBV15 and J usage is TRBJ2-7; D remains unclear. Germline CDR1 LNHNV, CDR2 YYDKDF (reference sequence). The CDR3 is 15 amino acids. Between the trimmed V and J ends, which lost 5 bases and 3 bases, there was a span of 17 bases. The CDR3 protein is CATSRGGADYYEQYF. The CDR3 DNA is TGTGCCACCAGCCGAGGCGGCGCAGATTACTACGAGCAGTACTTC. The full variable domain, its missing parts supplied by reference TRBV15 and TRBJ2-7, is DAMVIQNPRYQVTQFGKPVTLSCSQTLNHNVMYWYQQKSSQAPKLLFHYYDKDFNNEADTPDNFQSRRPNTSFCFLDIRSPGLGDTAMYLCATSRGGADYYEQYFGPGTRLTVT.

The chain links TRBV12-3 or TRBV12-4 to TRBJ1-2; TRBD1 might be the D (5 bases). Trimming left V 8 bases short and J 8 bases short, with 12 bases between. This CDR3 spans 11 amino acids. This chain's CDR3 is CASLAGGGYTF. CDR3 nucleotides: TGTGCCAGCCTAGCCGGGGGAGGCTACACCTTC.

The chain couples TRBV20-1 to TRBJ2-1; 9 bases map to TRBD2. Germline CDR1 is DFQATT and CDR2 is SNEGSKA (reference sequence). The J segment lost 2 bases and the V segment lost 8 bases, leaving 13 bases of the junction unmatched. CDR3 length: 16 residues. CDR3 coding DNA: TGCAGTCCTCAACTCCAGACTAGCGGAACCTACAATGAGCAGTTCTTC. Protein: CSPQLQTSGTYNEQFF.

CDR3 residues: CASSQDGGQVFNQPQHF. CDR3 in DNA: TGCGCCAGCAGCCAAGATGGGGGACAGGTTTTTAATCAGCCCCAGCATTTT. The chain joins TRBV4-1 to TRBJ1-5; 8 positions agree with TRBD1. The length of the CDR3 is 17 residues. The germline CDR1 and CDR2 sequences are MGHRA and YSYEKL. The V gene end was trimmed by 0 bases and the J gene end by 4 bases; junction bases not matched to a gene: 8.

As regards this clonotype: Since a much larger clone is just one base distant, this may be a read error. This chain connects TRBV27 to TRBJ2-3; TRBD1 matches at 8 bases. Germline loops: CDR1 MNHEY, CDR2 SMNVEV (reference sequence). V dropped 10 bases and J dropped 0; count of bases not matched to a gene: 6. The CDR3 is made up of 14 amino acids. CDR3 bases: TGTGCCAACAGACAGGGGATGAGCACAGATACGCAGTATTTT. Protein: CANRQGMSTDTQYF.

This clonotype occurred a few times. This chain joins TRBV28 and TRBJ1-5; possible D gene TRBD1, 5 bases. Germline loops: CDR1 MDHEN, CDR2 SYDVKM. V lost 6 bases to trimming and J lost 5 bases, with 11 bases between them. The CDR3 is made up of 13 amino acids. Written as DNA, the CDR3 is TGTGCCAGCAGGCAGGGAGGCTATCAGCCCCAGCATTTT. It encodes CASRQGGYQPQHF.

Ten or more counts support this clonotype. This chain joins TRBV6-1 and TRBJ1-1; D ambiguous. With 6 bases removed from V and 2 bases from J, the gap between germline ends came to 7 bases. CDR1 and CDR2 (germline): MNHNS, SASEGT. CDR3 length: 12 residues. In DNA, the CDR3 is TGTGCCAGCAGGCAATACAACACTGAAGCTTTCTTT. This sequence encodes CASRQYNTEAFF.

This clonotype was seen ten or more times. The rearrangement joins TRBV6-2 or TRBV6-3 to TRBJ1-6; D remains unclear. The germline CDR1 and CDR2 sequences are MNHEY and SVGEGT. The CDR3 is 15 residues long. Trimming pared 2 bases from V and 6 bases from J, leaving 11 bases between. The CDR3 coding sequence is TGTGCCAGCAGTTACATGGGTCAGCCTAATTCACCCCTCCACTTT. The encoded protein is CASSYMGQPNSPLHF.

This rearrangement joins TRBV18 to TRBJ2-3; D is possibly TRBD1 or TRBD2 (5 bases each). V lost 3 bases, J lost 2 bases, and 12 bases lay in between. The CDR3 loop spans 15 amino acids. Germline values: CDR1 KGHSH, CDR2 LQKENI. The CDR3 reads CASSPGTFLTDTQYF. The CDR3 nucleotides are TGTGCCAGCTCACCGGGGACGTTCCTCACAGATACGCAGTATTTT. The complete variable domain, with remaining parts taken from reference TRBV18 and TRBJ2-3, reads NAGVMQNPRHLVRRRGQEARLRCSPMKGHSHVYWYRQLPEEGLKFMVYLQKENIIDESGMPKERFSAEFPKEGPSILRIQQVVRGDSAAYFCASSPGTFLTDTQYFGPGTRLTVL.

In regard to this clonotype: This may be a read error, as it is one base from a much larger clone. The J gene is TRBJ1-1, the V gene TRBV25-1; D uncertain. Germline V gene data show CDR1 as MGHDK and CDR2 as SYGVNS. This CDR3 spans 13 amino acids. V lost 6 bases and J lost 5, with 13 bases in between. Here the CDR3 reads CASRQLGKTEAFF. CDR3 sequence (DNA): TGTGCCAGCAGACAATTAGGGAAAACTGAAGCTTTCTTT. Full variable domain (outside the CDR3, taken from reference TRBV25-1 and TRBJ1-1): EADIYQTPRYLVIGTGKKITLECSQTMGHDKMYWYQQDPGMELHLIHYSYGVNSTEKGDLSSESTVSRIRTEHFPLTLESARPSHTSQYLCASRQLGKTEAFFGQGTRLTVV.

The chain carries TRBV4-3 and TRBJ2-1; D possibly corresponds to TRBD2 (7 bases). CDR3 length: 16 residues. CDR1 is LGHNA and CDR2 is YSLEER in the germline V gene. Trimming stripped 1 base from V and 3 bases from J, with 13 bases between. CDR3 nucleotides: TGCGCCAGCAGCCAAGGGGGGGGCATCGGCTACAATGAGCAGTTCTTC. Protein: CASSQGGGIGYNEQFF.

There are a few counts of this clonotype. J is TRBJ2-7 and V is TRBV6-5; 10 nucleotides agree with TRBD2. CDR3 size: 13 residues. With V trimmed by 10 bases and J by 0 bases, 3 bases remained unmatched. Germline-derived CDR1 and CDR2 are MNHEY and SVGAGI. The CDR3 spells CAKRTSGSYEQYF. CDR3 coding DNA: TGTGCCAAACGGACTAGCGGCTCCTACGAGCAGTACTTC.

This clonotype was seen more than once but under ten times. CDR3 nucleotide sequence: TGTGCCAGCAGTTTGACAGGGGCCTACTATGGCTACACCTTC. Residues: CASSLTGAYYGYTF. The chain combines TRBV28 with TRBJ1-2, with TRBD1 matching 8 bases. J was trimmed by 3 bases and V by 3 bases; bases with no gene match: 3. Germline V gene lookup returns CDR1 MDHEN and CDR2 SYDVKM. The CDR3 contains 14 residues.

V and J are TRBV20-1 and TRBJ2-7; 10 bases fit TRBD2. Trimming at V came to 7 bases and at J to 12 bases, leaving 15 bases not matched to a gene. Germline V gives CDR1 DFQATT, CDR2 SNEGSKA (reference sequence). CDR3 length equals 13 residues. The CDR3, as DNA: TGCAGTGACCTCCCCCCTAGCGGGAGTATTTGGTACTTC. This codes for CSDLPPSGSIWYF.

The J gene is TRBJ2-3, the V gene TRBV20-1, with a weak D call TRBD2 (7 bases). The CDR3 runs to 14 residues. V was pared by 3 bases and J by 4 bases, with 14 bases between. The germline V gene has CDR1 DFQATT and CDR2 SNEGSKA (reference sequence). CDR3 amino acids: CSARLRGAADTQYF. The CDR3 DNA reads TGCAGTGCTAGGTTACGGGGGGCCGCAGATACGCAGTATTTT.

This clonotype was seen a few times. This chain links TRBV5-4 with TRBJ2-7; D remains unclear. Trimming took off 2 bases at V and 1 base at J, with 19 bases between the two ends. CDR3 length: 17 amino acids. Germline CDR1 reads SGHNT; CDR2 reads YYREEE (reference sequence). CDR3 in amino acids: CASSFGSGPPISYEQYF. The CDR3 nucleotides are TGTGCCAGCAGCTTCGGCTCCGGACCCCCGATATCCTACGAGCAGTACTTC.

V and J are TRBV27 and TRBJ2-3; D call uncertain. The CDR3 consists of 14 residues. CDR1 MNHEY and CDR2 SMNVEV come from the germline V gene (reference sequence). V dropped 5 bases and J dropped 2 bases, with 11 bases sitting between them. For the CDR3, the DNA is TGTGCCAGCAGTGACCGCCTCGACACAGATACGCAGTATTTT. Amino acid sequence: CASSDRLDTDTQYF.

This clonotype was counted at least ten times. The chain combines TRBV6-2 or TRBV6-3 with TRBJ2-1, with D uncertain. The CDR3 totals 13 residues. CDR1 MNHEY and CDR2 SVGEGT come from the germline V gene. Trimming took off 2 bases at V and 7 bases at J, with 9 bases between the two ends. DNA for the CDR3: TGTGCCAGCAGTTACCTTAAGGGAAATGAGCAGTTCTTC. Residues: CASSYLKGNEQFF.